One and the same sample provided the 32 T cell receptor beta chains below, sequenced in a study of blood T cell repertoires in COVID-19. The assay was immunoSEQ multiplex PCR, and TCRdb's table has in-frame clones only and misses some. The sample has about 380,000 clones, 87% seen once; the top ten hold 1% to 1.5%. The source material was PBMCs or T cells enriched from blood (not recorded which). The receptor source for this set is a man aged 25-45 years who had recovered from COVID-19.

This chain uses TRBV9 with TRBJ1-1, with 7 bases that match TRBD1. Germline loops: CDR1 SGDLS, CDR2 YYNGEE. This CDR3 region has 12 residues. Trimming at V came to 6 bases and at J to 6 bases, leaving 5 bases not matched to a gene. CDR3 loop: CASTGDSPEAFF. CDR3 coding DNA: TGTGCCAGCACGGGGGACAGTCCTGAAGCTTTCTTT.

For this clone: The sample contains more than one DNA sequence encoding this CDR3. CDR3 amino acids: CASSPTLYEQYF. The CDR3 DNA follows: TGTGCCAGCAGCCCTACTCTCTACGAGCAGTACTTC. The chain uses TRBV11-2 and TRBJ2-7; D gene uncertain. The CDR3 covers 12 residues. V lost 5 bases to trimming and J lost 3 bases, with 8 bases between them. CDR1 is SGHAT and CDR2 is FQNNGV in the germline V gene.

V and J are TRBV5-4 and TRBJ2-5, with TRBD1 as a possible D gene (6 bases). This CDR3 comprises 12 residues. Per germline, CDR1 SGHNT and CDR2 YYREEE (reference sequence). V gave up 3 bases and J gave up 5 bases, with 8 bases separating them. The CDR3 region has the DNA TGTGCCAGCAGCTCAGGGGAGGAGACCCAGTACTTC. This gives the protein CASSSGEETQYF. Full variable domain (rest looked up from reference TRBV5-4 and TRBJ2-5): ETGVTQSPTHLIKTRGQQVTLRCSSQSGHNTVSWYQQALGQGPQFIFQYYREEENGRGNFPPRFSGLQFPNYSSELNVNALELDDSALYLCASSSGEETQYFGPGTRLLVL.

V is TRBV7-6 and J is TRBJ2-1; 7 nucleotides line up with TRBD2. The germline CDR1 and CDR2 sequences are SGHVS and FNYEAQ. The V and J ends lost 3 bases and 2 bases, in that order; junction bases with no gene match: 4. This CDR3 has 15 amino acids. In nucleotides, the CDR3 is TGTGCCAGCAGCTTGGGGGGGAAGGCCTACAATGAGCAGTTCTTC. Encoded protein: CASSLGGKAYNEQFF.

The V and J genes are TRBV6-2 or TRBV6-3 and TRBJ2-1; 7 bases fit TRBD1. The CDR3 covers 14 residues. V lost 2 bases and J lost 8; bases outside the gene matches: 6. Germline CDR1 reads MNHEY; CDR2 reads SVGEGT. CDR3 coding DNA: TGTGCCAGCAGTTACCCCCGGACAGGCTATGAGCAGTTCTTC. This sequence encodes CASSYPRTGYEQFF.

V and J are TRBV19 and TRBJ1-1; the D is unclear. The germline CDR1 and CDR2 sequences are LNHDA and SQIVND (reference sequence). The ends were cut back, 6 bases at V and 6 bases at J, with 14 bases in the middle. The CDR3 consists of 13 residues. CDR3 region: CASRLVGIAEAFF. The CDR3 nucleotides are TGTGCCAGTAGACTGGTCGGGATCGCTGAAGCTTTCTTT.

This chain uses TRBV5-5 with TRBJ1-4, with 7 bases fitting TRBD1. The CDR3 spans 15 residues. Germline V gives CDR1 SGHKS, CDR2 YYEKEE (reference sequence). J lost 2 bases, V lost 5 bases, and 6 bases had no gene match. The CDR3, as DNA: TGTGCCAGCAGTCGACCAGGGGGGACTAATGAAAAACTGTTTTTT. It yields the protein CASSRPGGTNEKLFF.

The V call is TRBV19, the J call TRBJ1-1; TRBD1 matches at 7 bases. CDR1 is LNHDA and CDR2 is SQIVND in the germline V gene (reference sequence). There are 11 residues in the CDR3. After removal of 5 bases from V and 10 bases from J, the junction contained 4 bases not matched to a gene. The CDR3 nucleotides read TGTGCCAGTAGTGACAGGGCGGGAGCTTTCTTT. Translation gives CASSDRAGAFF. The full variable domain, rest sourced from reference TRBV19 and TRBJ1-1, is DGGITQSPKYLFRKEGQNVTLSCEQNLNHDAMYWYRQDPGQGLRLIYYSQIVNDFQKGDIAEGYSVSREKKESFPLTVTSAQKNPTAFYLCASSDRAGAFFGQGTRLTVV.

V usage is TRBV7-9 and J usage is TRBJ1-1; D is possibly TRBD1 (5 bases). The V end was cut by 1 base, the J end by 7 bases, with 10 bases between. CDR1 and CDR2 (germline): SEHNR, FQNEAQ (reference sequence). The CDR3 totals 13 residues. The CDR3 DNA follows: TGTGCCAGCAGCTTAGGTTACGGGGGTGAAGCTTTCTTT. Translation: CASSLGYGGEAFF.

The rearrangement joins TRBV19 to TRBJ2-7, with D possibly being TRBD2 (6 bases). Germline CDR1 reads LNHDA; CDR2 reads SQIVND (reference sequence). This CDR3 contains 15 residues. V lost 3 bases and J 0 bases, leaving 12 bases between the germline ends. CDR3 loop: CASSMVGGSSYEQYF. The CDR3 DNA reads TGTGCCAGTAGTATGGTGGGAGGTTCCTCCTACGAGCAGTACTTC.

The gene calls are TRBV6-6 and TRBJ1-2; 8 bases match TRBD1. The CDR3 totals 13 residues. V shed 5 bases, J shed 4 bases, and the junction held 3 bases outside the gene matches. Germline V CDR1 and CDR2: MNHNY, SVGAGI (reference sequence). The chain's CDR3 is CASSEDRAYGYTF. In DNA form, the CDR3 reads TGTGCCAGCAGTGAGGACAGGGCCTATGGCTACACCTTC.

V is TRBV7-2 and J is TRBJ2-2; TRBD1 agrees at 10 bases. Germline V CDR1 and CDR2: SGHTA, FQGNSA. V was pared by 2 bases and J by 3 bases, with 6 bases of the junction left unmatched. The CDR3 is 17 residues long. The DNA for the CDR3 is TGTGCCAGCAGCTTATTTGGGACAGGGGCGTACACCGGGGAGCTGTTTTTT. Translated: CASSLFGTGAYTGELFF.

The CDR3 DNA sequence: TGTGCCAGCAGAGAGGAGGGACATAATTCACCCCTCCACTTT. Its translation: CASREEGHNSPLHF. V gene TRBV4-2 combines with J gene TRBJ1-6; weak D call: TRBD1 (5 bases). The CDR3 totals 14 residues. The germline CDR1 and CDR2 sequences are LGHNA and YNFKEQ. The V end lost 6 bases, the J end lost 5 bases, and 11 bases lay between the germline ends.

The chain is built from TRBV4-2 and TRBJ2-1; TRBD2 agrees at 14 bases. This CDR3 is 20 amino acids long. The germline V gene encodes CDR1 LGHNA and CDR2 YNFKEQ. V dropped 0 bases and J dropped 0; count of bases not matched to a gene: 7. CDR3 nucleotide sequence: TGTGCCAGCAGCCAAGACGGGACTAGCGGGGGTCTTAGCTCCTACAATGAGCAGTTCTTC. Protein sequence: CASSQDGTSGGLSSYNEQFF.

The chain carries TRBV19 and TRBJ1-5; 7 nucleotides match TRBD1. The CDR3 extends over 17 amino acids. Germline V gene data show CDR1 as LNHDA and CDR2 as SQIVND (reference sequence). V was clipped by 5 bases and J by 0 bases; unmatched bases: 10. The CDR3 DNA follows: TGTGCCAGTAGTGGACGGACAGGAGTATATAGCAATCAGCCCCAGCATTTT. Protein sequence: CASSGRTGVYSNQPQHF. Drawing the rest from reference TRBV19 and TRBJ1-5, the complete variable domain is DGGITQSPKYLFRKEGQNVTLSCEQNLNHDAMYWYRQDPGQGLRLIYYSQIVNDFQKGDIAEGYSVSREKKESFPLTVTSAQKNPTAFYLCASSGRTGVYSNQPQHFGDGTRLSIL.

This clone has just one count. This chain links TRBV7-2 with TRBJ1-5; 9 bases align to TRBD1. Per the germline V gene, CDR1 is SGHTA and CDR2 is FQGNSA. The CDR3 loop spans 14 amino acids. The junction had 3 bases not matched to a gene; V was cut back by 4 bases and J by 5 bases. CDR3 nucleotides: TGTGCCAGCAGCTCACGGACAGGGGATCAGCCCCAGCATTTT. Amino acid sequence: CASSSRTGDQPQHF.

This chain links TRBV12-3 or TRBV12-4 with TRBJ1-2; D is ambiguous. CDR3 length: 11 residues. The V gene lost 5 bases and the J gene lost 4 bases, with 5 bases spanning the gap. The CDR3 here is CASSRGYGYTF. As DNA, the CDR3 is TGTGCCAGCAGTCGGGGCTATGGCTACACCTTC.

V is TRBV10-2 and J is TRBJ1-5, with TRBD1 matching over 7 bases. This CDR3 has 12 residues. The junction had 2 bases not matched to a gene; V was cut back by 7 bases and J by 5 bases. Germline loops: CDR1 WSHSY, CDR2 SAAADI. CDR3 region: CASMQGDQPQHF. CDR3 DNA: TGCGCCAGCATGCAGGGGGATCAGCCCCAGCATTTT.

This clone was counted once. V is TRBV12-3 or TRBV12-4 and J is TRBJ2-1; D remains unclear. Deletions cut 6 bases from V and 4 bases from J, with 10 bases between. This CDR3 has 13 amino acids. Here the CDR3 DNA reads TGTGCCAGCAGCTCCTCAGTTTACAATGAGCAGTTCTTC. Translation: CASSSSVYNEQFF.

V is TRBV2 and J is TRBJ1-5; D remains ambiguous. Looked up from germline, CDR1 is SNHLY and CDR2 is FYNNEI. The CDR3 loop spans 12 amino acids. V lost 2 bases and J 11 bases, leaving 10 bases between the germline ends. CDR3 sequence (DNA): TGTGCCAGCAGTGAAATGTTGGAGTCCCAGCATTTT. Translation: CASSEMLESQHF.

The table lists this clone with a count of one. V gene TRBV7-2 combines with J gene TRBJ1-5, with D perhaps TRBD1 (5 bases). CDR1 and CDR2 (germline): SGHTA, FQGNSA. The CDR3 is made up of 17 amino acids. V lost 1 base and J 0 bases, leaving 13 bases between the germline ends. The CDR3 nucleotides read TGTGCCAGCAGCTTAGACCGGCAGGGTGCTAGCAATCAGCCCCAGCATTTT. The encoded protein is CASSLDRQGASNQPQHF.

This chain connects TRBV12-3 or TRBV12-4 to TRBJ1-5; tentatively, D is TRBD1 (6 bases). The ends were cut back, 6 bases at V and 3 bases at J, with 9 bases in the middle. This CDR3 is built from 13 residues. This chain's CDR3 is CASSWTDNQPQHF. As DNA, the CDR3 is TGTGCCAGCAGCTGGACAGACAATCAGCCCCAGCATTTT.

This clone was found once. The rearrangement joins TRBV11-2 to TRBJ2-7; 8 bases are a match to TRBD1. CDR3 length: 15 residues. Per germline, CDR1 SGHAT and CDR2 FQNNGV. V lost 6 bases and J lost 0; bases outside the gene matches: 7. The CDR3 nucleotides read TGTGCCAGCAGTTTCGGACAGGGTCGCTCCTACGAGCAGTACTTC. This gives the protein CASSFGQGRSYEQYF.

V and J are TRBV5-1 and TRBJ1-5; D gene uncertain. The ends were cut back, 2 bases at V and 7 bases at J, with 10 bases in the middle. This CDR3 has 13 residues. Germline CDR1 SGHRS, CDR2 YFSETQ. The chain's CDR3 is CASSFGTGQPQHF. CDR3 in DNA: TGCGCCAGCAGCTTCGGCACCGGGCAGCCCCAGCATTTT.

Only a few counts were recorded for this clone. The chain is built from TRBV7-9 and TRBJ2-5, with TRBD2 matching over 8 bases. The CDR3 runs 18 residues. Germline CDR1 and CDR2: SEHNR and FQNEAQ (reference sequence). J lost 3 bases, V lost 5 bases, and 17 bases had no gene match. The CDR3 DNA reads as TGTGCCAGCAGCACCACCCGCGGACTAGCAGACAAGAAAGAGACCCAGTACTTC. Residues: CASSTTRGLADKKETQYF.

The chain recombines TRBV5-1 with TRBJ1-6, with 7 bases aligning to TRBD1. The CDR3 totals 13 residues. Germline V gene lookup returns CDR1 SGHRS and CDR2 YFSETQ. Germline trimming cut 4 bases from V and 8 bases from J; bases unmatched to any gene: 3. CDR3 sequence: CASSEGAYSPLHF. In nucleotides, the CDR3 is TGCGCCAGCAGCGAGGGGGCCTATTCACCCCTCCACTTT.

This clone was recorded only once. This rearrangement joins TRBV30 to TRBJ1-2; a possible D gene is TRBD1 (6 bases). Trimming took off 5 bases at V and 2 bases at J, with 9 bases between the two ends. The CDR3 runs to 12 residues. CDR1 is GTSNPN, CDR2 SVGIG, per germline (reference sequence). CDR3: CAWGDRNYGYTF. The CDR3 DNA follows: TGTGCCTGGGGAGACAGGAACTATGGCTACACCTTC.

The chain uses TRBV9 and TRBJ1-2, with a possible D match to TRBD1 (6 bases). CDR1 and CDR2 (germline): SGDLS, YYNGEE. The V and J ends lost 4 bases and 0 bases respectively, with 10 bases between them. This CDR3 region has 14 residues. CDR3 region: CASSSTGANYGYTF. CDR3 DNA sequence: TGTGCCAGCAGCTCGACAGGAGCTAACTATGGCTACACCTTC.

This sequence joins TRBV2 and TRBJ1-1; D might be TRBD1 (6 bases). V lost 2 bases to trimming and J lost 5 bases, with 15 bases between them. Germline V gene data show CDR1 as SNHLY and CDR2 as FYNNEI. The CDR3 length is 15 residues. The CDR3 coding sequence is TGTGCCAGCAGTGAACGGGGGGCCGGGGGGACTGAAGCTTTCTTT. Its protein is CASSERGAGGTEAFF.

CDR3 nucleotide sequence: TGTGCCACCGCGACAGCCCAGGGCTACGAGCAGTACTTC. Its protein product is CATATAQGYEQYF. The chain joins TRBV25-1 to TRBJ2-7; possible D gene TRBD1, 5 bases. Trimming pared 10 bases from V and 3 bases from J, leaving 16 bases between. CDR3 length equals 13 residues. CDR1 and CDR2 from the germline V gene are MGHDK and SYGVNS.

J is TRBJ1-5 and V is TRBV10-2; perhaps TRBD1 as D (6 bases). Trimming removed 3 bases at V and 5 bases at J, with 14 bases between. There are 15 residues in the CDR3. CDR1 is WSHSY, CDR2 SAAADI, per germline. CDR3: CASSDADSDYQPQHF. For the CDR3, the DNA is TGCGCCAGCAGTGATGCGGACAGCGATTATCAGCCCCAGCATTTT.

This chain links TRBV3-1 (or the pseudogene TRBV3-2) with TRBJ2-2, with D maybe TRBD2 (5 bases). This CDR3 spans 12 amino acids. The V and J ends lost 3 bases and 9 bases respectively, with 8 bases between them. In germline, CDR1 is LGHDT, CDR2 YNNKEL (reference sequence). The CDR3 loop is CASSQGVWELFF. The CDR3 DNA reads as TGTGCCAGCAGCCAGGGAGTGTGGGAGCTGTTTTTT.